This T cell receptor (beta chain) came from a study of blood T cells in healthy people across ages (dated by TCRdb to between 2014 and 2016). Looking at the study overall: In model experiments, template switching captured about one uniquely barcoded TCR beta cDNA molecule for every two T cells. Age-related changes in TCR beta repertoire diversity were measured in the study by deep sequencing normalized with unique cDNA molecular identifiers. Four age groups were formed from the donors: young (average approximately 15 years), middle-aged (approximately 40), aged (approximately 60) and long-lived (more than 75). To avoid experimental bias, donors of different ages were spread randomly across the sequencing lanes. For two donors (one aged 18 to 30 and one aged 80 or older), the study analyzed two additional independent replicas of 1 million unique cDNA reads from the same blood draw. The study at large found these results: Compared with the aged group, more naive CD4+ T cells, fewer expanded clones and increased TCR diversity were shown by the long-lived group, suggesting age selection. As age increased, observed TCR beta diversity per million T cells dropped in a roughly linear way, and a significant reduction was already evident by age about 40. Because the CMV infection status of the donors was unknown, age-related changes in expanded clonotypes may potentially have been confounded. Because profiling used bulk unsorted PBMCs, naive and antigen-experienced compartments could not be compared conclusively. A strong correlation was found between observed TCR beta diversity and the percentage of naive T cells measured by flow cytometry. Total diversity estimates from one million sequenced T cells were considered lower bounds and underestimates.

Donors were 39 systemically healthy Caucasian individuals from Russia aged 6 to 90 years. Approximately 10 milliliters of peripheral blood were collected from each donor into EDTA-treated Vacutainer tubes. PBMCs were isolated by Ficoll-Paque density-gradient centrifugation, with at least 6 million obtained per sample. Total RNA, at least 6 micrograms per sample, was extracted from PBMCs with Trizol reagent. The percentages of naive CD45RAhigh/CD27high T cells were determined by flow cytometry on a PBMC aliquot from every donor. Turning to this clonotype: Its antigen is unknown. No base quality values were provided; no much bigger clone lies one nucleotide off.

Library method: 5' RACE. Sequencing was carried out with an Illumina HiSeq 2500. The second PCR ran for roughly 7 to 11 cycles and used a J-beta primer mix along with a sample-barcoded 5' primer. A template-switch 5' adaptor carrying 12 random nucleotides introduced a unique molecular identifier onto each TCR beta cDNA molecule. At least 2.5 million CDR3-containing paired-end reads were obtained from each sample. First-strand cDNA was synthesized from all RNA with the Mint cDNA synthesis kit, primed by a TRBC-specific oligonucleotide. Following uracil-DNA glycosylase treatment, a first 18-cycle PCR with universal primers M1SS and BC2_uni_R was performed on all cDNA. As for the original processing: Normalization of each sample was performed by random selection of 1 million high-quality reads, each carrying a distinct molecular identifier. Instead of being binned into consensus sequences, reads that shared molecular identifiers were thrown out. MiTCR, with a Q25 quality threshold and the strictest error-elimination algorithm, was used for CDR3 identification, clonotype clustering and error correction. A nonparametric unseen species model using Euler transformation provided a lower-bound estimate of total TCR beta diversity. Using fastp trimming at Q25 and MiXCR clonotype assembly, TCRdb reanalyzed the public sequencing data and kept in-frame beta chains. CDR3 protein sequences are deduplicated, and each keeps its most common genes and DNA. It is TCRdb's table, rather than the study itself, that gives the V and J calls and clone size. Counted in this sample were more than 1,400,000 distinct CDR3 sequences; 35% to 45% of them appeared once. Roughly 7.9% of the sample is taken by the ten largest.

From the germline V gene, CDR1 is SNHLY and CDR2 is FYNNEI. The CDR3 starts with the cysteine, ends with the phenylalanine, and has 14 residues. Kept here is only the CDR3 DNA, which spans 42 bases and is read in frame from base 1. After removal of 4 bases from V and 4 bases from J, the junction retains 5 bases not matched to a gene. The V gene is TRBV2 and the J gene is TRBJ1-2; TRBD1 matches 8 bases in the middle. The sequenced material came from blood. This TCR came from a woman aged 18-29 years in good health. CDR3 protein: CASSVQGAIYGYTF. The DNA sequence follows: TGTGCCAGCAGTGTTCAGGGGGCAATCTATGGCTACACCTTC.